The 25 T cell receptor beta chains below were found in one sample sequenced in a study of identical twins. TCRdb ran MiXCR on the 5' RACE reads and lists one entry per CDR3 protein. This repertoire shows some 240,000 distinct CDR3 sequences, around 8.3% found once; its top ten account for 2.5% to 3.5%. Separately, the same data were catalogued under a study of yellow fever vaccine responses in identical twins.

Sequencing input: CD8+ T cells sorted from blood. The receptors were gathered from a woman under 30 in good health.

The table lists this clonotype with a few counts. The CDR3 loop is CASSLSLARDGYTF. The CDR3 DNA sequence: TGTGCCAGCAGTTTATCGTTGGCGAGGGATGGCTACACCTTC. V is TRBV27 and J is TRBJ1-2; D is ambiguous. Germline CDR1 MNHEY, CDR2 SMNVEV (reference sequence). The CDR3 is 14 amino acids. V was pared by 0 bases and J by 6 bases, with 11 bases between.

The rearrangement uses TRBV28 and TRBJ2-1; D is ambiguous. The CDR3 consists of 11 residues. The germline V and J ends were trimmed by 8 bases and 4 bases, with 6 bases remaining between them. The V gene's germline CDR1 is MDHEN and CDR2 SYDVKM. CDR3 DNA sequence: TGTGCCAGCCGCTGGTACAATGAGCAGTTCTTC. Its translation is CASRWYNEQFF.

This clonotype was observed many times. The V call is TRBV5-1, the J call TRBJ2-1, with 9 bases that match TRBD1. J was trimmed by 12 bases and V by 1 base; bases with no gene match: 11. The CDR3 is 15 amino acids. Germline-derived CDR1 and CDR2 are SGHRS and YFSETQ. The CDR3 nucleotides are TGCGCCAGCAGCTTGAGACAGGGGGATTTTAGTGGGCAGTTCTTC. Encoded protein: CASSLRQGDFSGQFF.

This clonotype was observed a handful of times. The rearrangement links TRBV5-1 to TRBJ2-1; 7 nucleotides align to TRBD2. Per the germline V gene, CDR1 is SGHRS and CDR2 is YFSETQ. The CDR3 is 17 residues long. V shed 1 base, J shed 5 bases, and the junction held 12 bases outside the gene matches. This CDR3 reads CASSLFAIAGIDNEQFF. Written as DNA, the CDR3 is TGCGCCAGCAGCTTGTTTGCCATAGCGGGTATAGACAATGAGCAGTTCTTC.

This chain links TRBV24-1 with TRBJ2-2, with a weak D call TRBD1 (5 bases). There are 14 residues in the CDR3. Trimming pared 4 bases from V and 3 bases from J, leaving 8 bases between. CDR1 is KGHDR, CDR2 SFDVKD, per germline. This CDR3 reads CATSERQHTGELFF. In nucleotides, the CDR3 is TGTGCCACCAGTGAAAGACAGCACACCGGGGAGCTGTTTTTT.

The V gene is TRBV29-1, the J gene TRBJ2-6; TRBD1 matches at 11 bases. Losses at the gene ends were 4 bases for V and 0 bases for J; bases not matched to a gene: 5. This CDR3 contains 17 residues. Germline assignment: CDR1 SQVTM and CDR2 ANQGSEA. The CDR3 DNA is TGCAGCGTTGGTCGGACAGGGGGCCTCTCTGGGGCCAACGTCCTGACTTTC. Its protein is CSVGRTGGLSGANVLTF.

This chain links TRBV3-1 with TRBJ2-1; possible D gene TRBD1, 6 bases. The germline V gene has CDR1 LGHDT and CDR2 YNNKEL (reference sequence). V was pared by 7 bases and J by 4 bases, with 14 bases between. There are 14 residues in the CDR3. The CDR3 region is CASTPGAVYNEQFF. CDR3 DNA sequence: TGTGCCAGCACCCCAGGGGCCGTGTACAATGAGCAGTTCTTC.

Only a few counts were recorded for this clonotype. This chain connects TRBV20-1 to TRBJ2-3; 8 bases agree with TRBD1. Germline V lookup: CDR1 DFQATT, CDR2 SNEGSKA (reference sequence). The junction had 5 bases not matched to a gene; V was cut back by 5 bases and J by 1 base. CDR3 length: 14 residues. The CDR3 spells CSALGQGGTDTQYF. CDR3 bases: TGCAGTGCTTTAGGACAGGGAGGCACAGATACGCAGTATTTT.

J is TRBJ2-2 and V is TRBV24-1, with D tentatively TRBD2 (6 bases). Germline V lookup: CDR1 KGHDR, CDR2 SFDVKD. With 0 bases removed from V and 2 bases from J, the gap between germline ends came to 12 bases. The CDR3 has 17 amino acids. CDR3 coding DNA: TGTGCCACCAGTGATTTGCCCGCTAGCGTTAACACCGGGGAGCTGTTTTTT. It yields the protein CATSDLPASVNTGELFF.

This clonotype has only a few counts. V usage is TRBV7-2 and J usage is TRBJ2-1; 12 bases fit TRBD2. CDR1 and CDR2 (germline): SGHTA, FQGNSA. J was trimmed by 5 bases and V by 3 bases; bases with no gene match: 5. The CDR3 is 16 residues long. CDR3 bases: TGTGCCAGCAGCTTTCTAGCGGGAGGGCCAGACAATGAGCAGTTCTTC. Amino acid sequence: CASSFLAGGPDNEQFF.

This clonotype was counted only a few times. V is TRBV7-6 and J is TRBJ1-1; TRBD1 is a possible D gene (6 bases). Germline loops: CDR1 SGHVS, CDR2 FNYEAQ. V lost 5 bases and J lost 1, with 14 bases in between. CDR3 length: 15 amino acids. CDR3: CASSRGQMQNTEAFF. CDR3 in DNA: TGTGCCAGCAGCCGAGGACAGATGCAGAACACTGAAGCTTTCTTT.

A few counts support this clonotype. J is TRBJ2-7 and V is TRBV6-2 or TRBV6-3; 8 bases line up with TRBD2. Trimming removed 5 bases from V and 5 bases from J; junction bases left unmatched: 8. Germline CDR1 MNHEY, CDR2 SVGEGT. The CDR3 is made up of 14 amino acids. DNA of the CDR3: TGTGCCAGCAGTACCACTAGCGGCCAGGACGAGCAGTACTTC. Amino acid sequence: CASSTTSGQDEQYF.

V is TRBV11-3 and J is TRBJ2-1; D tentatively reads TRBD1 or TRBD2 (5 bases each). V gave up 4 bases and J gave up 4 bases, with 20 bases separating them. Germline V gene data show CDR1 as SGHNT and CDR2 as YENEEA. CDR3 length: 17 amino acids. The CDR3 DNA sequence: TGTGCCAGCAGCTCTTCCGCTACTGCGTGGGGGTACAATGAGCAGTTCTTC. Translation gives CASSSSATAWGYNEQFF.

This clonotype was picked up many times. This chain links TRBV5-1 with TRBJ2-7, with a weak D call TRBD1 (6 bases). The V end lost 3 bases, the J end lost 2 bases, and 12 bases lay between the germline ends. Germline CDR1 SGHRS, CDR2 YFSETQ. The CDR3 is made up of 14 amino acids. CDR3 in amino acids: CASSSGAATYEQYF. The CDR3 nucleotides are TGCGCCAGCAGCTCAGGGGCCGCCACCTACGAGCAGTACTTC.

Only a few counts were recorded for this clonotype. V usage is TRBV7-3 and J usage is TRBJ2-1; D possibly corresponds to TRBD2 (7 bases). The CDR3 sequence is 15 residues long. The V gene lost 10 bases and the J gene lost 5 bases, with 21 bases spanning the gap. From germline, CDR1 is SGHTA and CDR2 FQGTGA. CDR3 loop: CATGQGGGANNEQFF. The DNA for the CDR3 is TGTGCCACCGGGCAGGGAGGGGGGGCAAACAATGAGCAGTTCTTC.

This clonotype was recorded many times. The chain couples TRBV10-3 to TRBJ2-7; 12 bases match TRBD2. V was clipped by 8 bases and J by 1 base; unmatched bases: 0. The CDR3 sequence is 13 residues long. Looked up from germline, CDR1 is ENHRY and CDR2 is SYGVKD. In nucleotides, the CDR3 is TGTGCCATCGGACTAGCGGGATCCTACGAGCAGTACTTC. Translation gives CAIGLAGSYEQYF.

About this clonotype: A read error may explain this, as a much larger clone is one base away. The CDR3 region has the DNA TGTGCCAGCAGCTTGGTGTCAGGGGGCACCTCCTACAATGAGCAGTTCTTC. Its protein is CASSLVSGGTSYNEQFF. The chain carries TRBV5-6 and TRBJ2-1, with 8 bases that match TRBD1. Trimming at V came to 0 bases and at J to 0 bases, leaving 5 bases not matched to a gene. Per the germline V gene, CDR1 is SGHDT and CDR2 is YYEEEE. This CDR3 region has 17 residues.

The chain recombines TRBV4-1 with TRBJ2-7; D is possibly TRBD2 (6 bases). The CDR3 is 15 amino acids. Trimming took off 1 base at V and 3 bases at J, with 13 bases between the two ends. Germline V gives CDR1 MGHRA, CDR2 YSYEKL. The CDR3 loop is CASSQGREHLYEQYF. DNA for the CDR3: TGCGCCAGCAGCCAAGGACGGGAGCACCTCTACGAGCAGTACTTC.

This clonotype has a count of ten or more. The chain is built from TRBV4-3 and TRBJ2-5, with 10 bases lining up with TRBD2. CDR1 LGHNA and CDR2 YSLEER come from the germline V gene. The CDR3 loop spans 17 amino acids. V lost 0 bases and J lost 5; bases outside the gene matches: 9. The CDR3, as DNA: TGCGCCAGCAGCCAAGAAGTTAGCGGGAGGACGGCGGAGACCCAGTACTTC. Encoded protein: CASSQEVSGRTAETQYF.

This sequence joins TRBV27 and TRBJ2-7; D might be TRBD1 (6 bases). CDR1 MNHEY and CDR2 SMNVEV come from the germline V gene (reference sequence). The V end was cut by 3 bases, the J end by 3 bases, with 12 bases between. The CDR3 covers 14 residues. For the CDR3, the DNA is TGTGCCAGCAGTTTTATGGGGGCCGGCTACGAGCAGTACTTC. Translated, it gives CASSFMGAGYEQYF.

The V call is TRBV25-1, the J call TRBJ1-5; D may be TRBD1 (5 bases). There are 15 residues in the CDR3. Germline CDR1 is MGHDK and CDR2 is SYGVNS. Trimming removed 2 bases from V and 3 bases from J, with 11 bases in between. CDR3 protein: CASSEGAGYNQPQHF. For the CDR3, the DNA is TGTGCCAGCAGTGAAGGGGCAGGCTACAATCAGCCCCAGCATTTT.

Only a few counts were recorded for this clonotype. This chain joins TRBV20-1 and TRBJ2-1, with D perhaps matching TRBD2 (5 bases). Germline assignment: CDR1 DFQATT and CDR2 SNEGSKA (reference sequence). Between the trimmed V and J ends, which lost 4 bases and 0 bases, there was a span of 10 bases. The CDR3 extends over 14 amino acids. This chain's CDR3 is CSAMDWSSYNEQFF. CDR3 sequence (DNA): TGCAGTGCTATGGACTGGAGCTCCTACAATGAGCAGTTCTTC.

The genes are TRBV28 and TRBJ2-1; 8 bases match TRBD1. Trimming cost V 8 bases and J 8 bases; bases outside gene matches: 23. This CDR3 region has 18 residues. Germline loops: CDR1 MDHEN, CDR2 SYDVKM. As DNA, the CDR3 is TGTGCCAGCTTCCCGACGTTAGCCAGGGGGCTGAAGGACTATGAGCAGTTCTTC. As protein: CASFPTLARGLKDYEQFF. Supplemented by reference TRBV28 and TRBJ2-1, the full variable domain reads DVKVTQSSRYLVKRTGEKVFLECVQDMDHENMFWYRQDPGLGLRLIYFSYDVKMKEKGDIPEGYSVSREKKERFSLILESASTNQTSMYLCASFPTLARGLKDYEQFFGPGTRLTVL.

This clonotype was found many times. The CDR3 region is CASSTGYEQFF. Here the CDR3 DNA reads TGCGCCAGCAGCACGGGGTATGAGCAGTTCTTC. The chain has TRBV4-3 and TRBJ2-1; tentative D call: TRBD2 (5 bases). V lost 5 bases, J lost 8 bases, and 7 bases lay in between. This CDR3 has 11 amino acids. Germline-derived CDR1 and CDR2 are LGHNA and YSLEER.

The V call is TRBV6-2 or TRBV6-3, the J call TRBJ2-1, with 10 bases matching TRBD2. Trimming removed 7 bases from V and 0 bases from J; junction bases left unmatched: 15. Germline loops: CDR1 MNHEY, CDR2 SVGEGT. This CDR3 spans 19 amino acids. The CDR3 nucleotides read TGTGCCAGCACCCATGGACTAGCGGAAACCTGGAGCTCCTACAATGAGCAGTTCTTC. It encodes CASTHGLAETWSSYNEQFF.